Below, 10 T cell receptor beta chains from the same sample are listed, as sequenced in a study of blood T cell repertoires in COVID-19. This table comes from immunoSEQ multiplex PCR, and its TCRdb copy is limited to in-frame clones, with some not included. The sample holds under 250,000 clones, roughly 87% seen once. The sequencing sample was made of PBMCs or T cells enriched from blood (not recorded which). The receptors shown here come from a woman in her 30s with acute COVID-19.

This chain joins TRBV7-8 and TRBJ1-6; D unclear. V lost 5 bases and J lost 9, with 17 bases in between. The CDR3 sequence is 15 residues long. CDR1 is SGHVS and CDR2 is FQNEAQ in the germline V gene. The CDR3 protein is CASSPSGNRVSPLHF. The CDR3 DNA follows: TGTGCCAGCAGCCCCTCGGGAAACCGGGTTTCACCCCTCCACTTT.

The chain uses TRBV27 and TRBJ1-1, with a possible D match to TRBD1 (5 bases). The germline gives CDR1 MNHEY, CDR2 SMNVEV (reference sequence). The CDR3 totals 15 residues. V shed 6 bases and J shed 3 bases, with 17 bases lying between them. The CDR3 sequence is CASSPSRGGDTEAFF. DNA for the CDR3: TGTGCCAGCAGCCCATCCCGGGGAGGGGACACTGAAGCTTTCTTT.

The V gene is TRBV6-2 or TRBV6-3, the J gene TRBJ1-2; the D is unclear. In germline, CDR1 is MNHEY, CDR2 SVGEGT. There are 14 residues in the CDR3. The germline V and J ends were trimmed by 2 bases and 8 bases, with 15 bases remaining between them. CDR3 coding DNA: TGTGCCAGCAGTTACAATGGGCGAACCTGGGGCTACACCTTC. This codes for CASSYNGRTWGYTF.

This clone was picked up one time. The J gene is TRBJ2-5, the V gene TRBV5-6, with 12 bases that match TRBD2. The CDR3 is made up of 17 amino acids. V was pared by 2 bases and J by 4 bases, with 9 bases of the junction left unmatched. Germline V gene data show CDR1 as SGHDT and CDR2 as YYEEEE. CDR3 sequence: CASSFWTSGATGETQYF. As DNA, the CDR3 is TGTGCCAGCAGCTTCTGGACTAGCGGGGCAACCGGAGAGACCCAGTACTTC.

V gene TRBV7-8 combines with J gene TRBJ2-7; D uncertain. The ends were cut back, 5 bases at V and 3 bases at J, with 20 bases in the middle. The CDR3 runs to 16 residues. Germline CDR1 and CDR2: SGHVS and FQNEAQ. For the CDR3, the DNA is TGTGCCAGCAGCACTCGTAAGGCTGGAGAGATCTACGAGCAGTACTTC. Translating gives CASSTRKAGEIYEQYF.

The rearrangement links TRBV5-8 to TRBJ2-7, with D perhaps TRBD2 (6 bases). The CDR3 has 14 residues. Germline V gene lookup returns CDR1 SGHTS and CDR2 YDEGEE. V dropped 0 bases and J dropped 6 bases, with 13 bases sitting between them. This CDR3 is CASSLEEGTGEQYF. The CDR3 DNA follows: TGTGCCAGCAGCTTGGAGGAGGGAACGGGCGAGCAGTACTTC.

The chain combines TRBV29-1 with TRBJ2-5; the match to TRBD2 covers 7 bases. Germline CDR1 is SQVTM and CDR2 is ANQGSEA. Unmatched junction bases numbered 6, after V lost 3 bases and J lost 2 bases. The CDR3 contains 14 residues. CDR3 sequence: CSVEPAGRQETQYF. The CDR3 DNA reads as TGCAGCGTTGAGCCAGCGGGAAGGCAAGAGACCCAGTACTTC.

The chain recombines TRBV10-2 with TRBJ1-2; 9 nucleotides match TRBD1. After removal of 6 bases from V and 9 bases from J, the junction contained 8 bases not matched to a gene. Germline assignment: CDR1 WSHSY and CDR2 SAAADI. The length of the CDR3 is 13 residues. In nucleotides, the CDR3 is TGCGCCAGCAGGCTGGACAGGGGCGGACGCTACACCTTC. This sequence encodes CASRLDRGGRYTF.

The genes are TRBV29-1 and TRBJ1-2, with 10 bases aligning to TRBD1. Germline CDR1 and CDR2: SQVTM and ANQGSEA. This CDR3 is built from 12 residues. V lost 6 bases, J lost 14 bases, and 12 bases stayed unmatched. For the CDR3, the DNA is TGCAGCGTCACTCCGGGACAGGGGATCAGAACCTTC. This sequence encodes CSVTPGQGIRTF.

The rearrangement links TRBV19 to TRBJ1-6; 11 nucleotides align to TRBD1. The CDR3 loop spans 15 amino acids. The germline CDR1 and CDR2 sequences are LNHDA and SQIVND (reference sequence). Trimming cost V 3 bases and J 8 bases; bases outside gene matches: 3. CDR3 coding DNA: TGTGCCAGTAGTATGGGACAGGGGGTCTATTCACCCCTCCACTTT. Its translation: CASSMGQGVYSPLHF.